This T cell receptor beta chain was recorded in a study of CD8+ T cells in alopecia areata. Whole-study findings and limits: An increase in clonality over normal scalp was evident in lesional scalp, especially alopecia totalis/universalis. TCRs were shared less clearly across patients than in mice, possibly for HLA-related reasons.

Comments on this clone: No antigen is known for it.

TCR sequencing used cDNA made by reverse transcription of extracted RNA. Produced via immunoSEQ multiplex PCR; TCRdb's table is partial and in-frame only. The sample shows roughly 120,000 clones, roughly 68% of them seen only once. V was pared by 8 bases and J by 9 bases, with 15 bases of the junction left unmatched. This CDR3 is 16 amino acids long. CDR1 is SGHAT and CDR2 is FQNNGV in the germline V gene. Sequencing used CD4+ T cells sorted from blood. The chain is built from TRBV11-2 and TRBJ2-1; 11 nucleotides agree with TRBD2. This TCR was sampled from a human donor in good health. CDR3 nucleotides: TGTGCCAGCCGCAGCTTAGTAGCGGGGGGGCCTGGTGAGCAGTTCTTC. It encodes CASRSLVAGGPGEQFF.